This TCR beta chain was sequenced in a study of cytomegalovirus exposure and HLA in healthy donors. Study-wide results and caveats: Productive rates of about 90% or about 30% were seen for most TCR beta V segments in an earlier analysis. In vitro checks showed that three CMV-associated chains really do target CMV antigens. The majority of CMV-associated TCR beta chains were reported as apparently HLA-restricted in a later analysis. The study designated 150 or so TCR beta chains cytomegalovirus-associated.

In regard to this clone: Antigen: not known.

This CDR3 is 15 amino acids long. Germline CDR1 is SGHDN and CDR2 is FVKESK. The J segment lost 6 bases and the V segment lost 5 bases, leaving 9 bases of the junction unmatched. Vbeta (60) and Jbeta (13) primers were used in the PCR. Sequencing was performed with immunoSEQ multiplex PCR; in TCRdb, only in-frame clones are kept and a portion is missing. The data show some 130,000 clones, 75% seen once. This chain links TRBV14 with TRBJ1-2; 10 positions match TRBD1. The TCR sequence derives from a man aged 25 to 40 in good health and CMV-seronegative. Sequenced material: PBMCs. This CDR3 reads CASSSTLTGGDGYTF. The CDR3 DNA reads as TGTGCCAGCAGCTCAACACTGACAGGGGGCGATGGCTACACCTTC.